Given below is one TCR beta chain in context. Trimming shortened V by 0 bases and J by 3 bases, and 9 bases separated the two germline ends. CDR3 length: 14 amino acids. Germline CDR1 GTSNPN, CDR2 SVGIG (reference sequence). Original processing notes: By means of reference gene primer amplification, nucleated cell counts were estimated. Libraries were prepared by immunoSEQ multiplex PCR; TCRdb keeps only in-frame clonotypes and omits some of them. Clonal size and the V and J genes are those of that table, whereas D and trimming came from the DNA. The sample consists of roughly 120,000 clones, approximately 90% of them appearing once. This entry is derived from a study of blood T cell repertoires in COVID-19. Study-wide context: T cells, B-cell-depleted T cells, or PBMCs provided the cDNA or gDNA that served as material.

The sample comprised peripheral blood. The receptor was derived from a human donor in a cohort sampled during active COVID-19. The chain employs TRBV30 and TRBJ1-5, with D tentatively TRBD1 (5 bases). This CDR3 reads CAWSVPDINQPQHF. CDR3 sequence (DNA): TGTGCCTGGAGTGTACCGGACATCAATCAGCCCCAGCATTTT.